Shown below are 5 T cell receptor beta chains from a single sample sequenced in a study of blood T cell repertoires in COVID-19. Only in-frame clones appear in the TCRdb table, and some are missing; sequencing was by immunoSEQ multiplex PCR. This sample has over 250,000 clones, with 80% to 90% found just once. Sequencing input: peripheral blood. The source of these receptors is a woman aged 70-85 years with acute or convalescent COVID-19.

V usage is TRBV3-1 (or the pseudogene TRBV3-2) and J usage is TRBJ1-6; D not certain. CDR3 length: 15 amino acids. The V gene lost 1 base and the J gene lost 6 bases, with 10 bases spanning the gap. Germline CDR1 and CDR2: LGHDT and YNNKEL (reference sequence). The CDR3 coding sequence is TGTGCCAGCAGCCAAGGGCTCCTGGTTAATTCACCCCTCCACTTT. It translates to CASSQGLLVNSPLHF.

The sample holds one count of this clone. This same CDR3 is encoded by further DNA sequences in the sample. The CDR3 DNA follows: TGCGCCAGCAGCTTGGGCGCGGGTGCCTACGAGCAGTACTTC. Translating it yields CASSLGAGAYEQYF. V and J are TRBV5-1 and TRBJ2-7, with D perhaps matching TRBD2 (5 bases). Germline lookup yields CDR1 SGHRS and CDR2 YFSETQ. There are 14 residues in the CDR3. V was cut by 0 bases and J by 2 bases, with 9 bases left in between. Using reference TRBV5-1 and TRBJ2-7 for the parts outside the CDR3, the full variable domain is KAGVTQTPRYLIKTRGQQVTLSCSPISGHRSVSWYQQTPGQGLQFLFEYFSETQRNKGNFPGRFSGRQFSNSRSEMNVSTLELGDSALYLCASSLGAGAYEQYFGPGTRLTVT.

The CDR3 DNA is TGTGCCATCAGCCCAGGACAGGTGCTGCGATTAGGGGCCCTCCACTTT. Its protein is CAISPGQVLRLGALHF. This chain connects TRBV10-3 to TRBJ1-6; 7 bases match TRBD1. The CDR3 has 16 residues. V trimming: 6 bases; J trimming: 14 bases; junction bases outside the gene matches: 19. Germline CDR1 is ENHRY and CDR2 is SYGVKD.

Of note for this clone: Other DNA sequences in this specimen translate into the identical CDR3. CDR3 protein: CASSRTDSGYEQYF. The CDR3 nucleotides are TGTGCCAGTAGTAGGACGGACAGCGGATACGAGCAGTACTTC. This sequence joins TRBV19 and TRBJ2-7; D possibly corresponds to TRBD1 (6 bases). In germline, CDR1 is LNHDA, CDR2 SQIVND (reference sequence). Trimming left V 4 bases short and J 4 bases short, with 14 bases between. The CDR3 consists of 14 residues.

The chain carries TRBV18 and TRBJ2-4; 9 bases align to TRBD2. The CDR3 runs 16 residues. The V segment lost 3 bases and the J segment 4 bases; nucleotides outside the gene matches: 7. Germline CDR1 KGHSH, CDR2 LQKENI. The CDR3 sequence is CASSPGDLAGKNIQYF. The CDR3 DNA is TGTGCCAGCTCACCCGGGGACCTAGCGGGGAAAAACATTCAGTACTTC. The full variable domain, with the rest looked up from reference TRBV18 and TRBJ2-4, is NAGVMQNPRHLVRRRGQEARLRCSPMKGHSHVYWYRQLPEEGLKFMVYLQKENIIDESGMPKERFSAEFPKEGPSILRIQQVVRGDSAAYFCASSPGDLAGKNIQYFGAGTRLSVL.